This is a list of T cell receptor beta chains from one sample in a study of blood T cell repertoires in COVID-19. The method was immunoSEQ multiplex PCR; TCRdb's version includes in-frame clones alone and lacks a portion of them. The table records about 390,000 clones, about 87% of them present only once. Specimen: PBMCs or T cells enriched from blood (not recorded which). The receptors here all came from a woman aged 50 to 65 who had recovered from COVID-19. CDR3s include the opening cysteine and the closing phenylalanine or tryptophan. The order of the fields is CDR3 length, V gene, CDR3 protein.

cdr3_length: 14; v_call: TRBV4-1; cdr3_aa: CASSQLTTNEKLFF
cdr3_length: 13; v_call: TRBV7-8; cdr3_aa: CASSSGQGGGYTF
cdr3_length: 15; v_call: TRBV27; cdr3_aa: CASTPYRGRGDGYTF
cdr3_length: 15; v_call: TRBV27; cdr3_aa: CASRRVGLGINEQYF
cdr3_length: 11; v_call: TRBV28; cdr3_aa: CASSRGGPQHF
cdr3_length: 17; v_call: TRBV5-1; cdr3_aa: CASSLPQPRGNNYGYTF
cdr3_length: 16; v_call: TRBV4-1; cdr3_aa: CASSELAGGSTGELFF
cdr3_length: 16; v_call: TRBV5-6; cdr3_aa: CASSWWGTVVAGGYTF
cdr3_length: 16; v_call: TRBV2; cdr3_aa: CASSERGTGGGLGYTF
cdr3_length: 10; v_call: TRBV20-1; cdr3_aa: CSARESGYTF
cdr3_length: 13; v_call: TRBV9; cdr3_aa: CASSVGGDTEAFF
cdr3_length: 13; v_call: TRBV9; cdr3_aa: CASSLTGTDTQYF
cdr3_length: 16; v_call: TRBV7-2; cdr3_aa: CASTRGGSWGTDTQYF
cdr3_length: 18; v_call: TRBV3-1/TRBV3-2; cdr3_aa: CASSQEVPVMSYNSPLHF
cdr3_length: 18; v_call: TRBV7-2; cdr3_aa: CASSPGLQGLAYNSPLHF
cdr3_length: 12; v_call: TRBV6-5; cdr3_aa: CASSYRTGELFF
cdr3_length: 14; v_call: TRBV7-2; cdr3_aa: CASSLEHSSYEQYF
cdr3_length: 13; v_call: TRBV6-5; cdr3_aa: CASQWGNTGELFF
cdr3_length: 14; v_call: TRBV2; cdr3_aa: CASSEIDRGGGYTF
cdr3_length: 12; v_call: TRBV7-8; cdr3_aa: CASSSPPYEQYF
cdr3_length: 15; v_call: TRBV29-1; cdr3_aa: CSVEGQGRSGNTIYF
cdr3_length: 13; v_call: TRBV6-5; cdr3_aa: CASGQRLSYEQYF